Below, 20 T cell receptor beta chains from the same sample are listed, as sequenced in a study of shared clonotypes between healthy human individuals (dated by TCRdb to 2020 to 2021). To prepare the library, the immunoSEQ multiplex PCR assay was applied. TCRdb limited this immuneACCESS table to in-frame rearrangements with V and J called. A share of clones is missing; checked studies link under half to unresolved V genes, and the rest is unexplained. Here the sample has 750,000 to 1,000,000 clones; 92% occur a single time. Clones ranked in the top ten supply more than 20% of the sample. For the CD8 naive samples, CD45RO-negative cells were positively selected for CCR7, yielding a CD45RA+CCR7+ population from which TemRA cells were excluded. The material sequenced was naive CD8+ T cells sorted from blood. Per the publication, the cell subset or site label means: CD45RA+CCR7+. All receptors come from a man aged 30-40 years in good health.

CDR3: CATPSGRGGGELFF. CDR3 coding DNA: TGTGCCACCCCTAGCGGGAGAGGAGGCGGGGAGCTGTTTTTT. The chain combines TRBV19 with TRBJ2-2; 10 bases are a match to TRBD2. V trimming: 10 bases; J trimming: 7 bases; junction bases outside the gene matches: 9. The germline CDR1 and CDR2 sequences are LNHDA and SQIVND (reference sequence). CDR3 length equals 14 residues.

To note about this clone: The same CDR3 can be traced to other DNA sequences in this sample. The CDR3 coding sequence is TGTGCCAGCAGTGAAGGCAATCAGCCCCAGCATTTT. It encodes CASSEGNQPQHF. The chain employs TRBV25-1 and TRBJ1-5; D is ambiguous. The CDR3 sequence is 12 residues long. V was pared by 2 bases and J by 2 bases, with 1 base between. Germline assignment: CDR1 MGHDK and CDR2 SYGVNS.

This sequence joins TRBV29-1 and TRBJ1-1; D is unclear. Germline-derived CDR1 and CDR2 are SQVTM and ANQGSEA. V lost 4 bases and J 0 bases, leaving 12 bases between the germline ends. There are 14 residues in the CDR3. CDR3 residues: CSVVSELMNTEAFF. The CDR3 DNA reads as TGCAGCGTTGTTTCGGAACTCATGAACACTGAAGCTTTCTTT.

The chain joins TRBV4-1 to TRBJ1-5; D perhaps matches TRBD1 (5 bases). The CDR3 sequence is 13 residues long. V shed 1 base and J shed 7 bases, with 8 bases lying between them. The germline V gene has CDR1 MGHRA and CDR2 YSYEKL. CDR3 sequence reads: CASSQGGPQPQHF. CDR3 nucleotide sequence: TGCGCCAGCAGCCAAGGGGGACCCCAGCCCCAGCATTTT.

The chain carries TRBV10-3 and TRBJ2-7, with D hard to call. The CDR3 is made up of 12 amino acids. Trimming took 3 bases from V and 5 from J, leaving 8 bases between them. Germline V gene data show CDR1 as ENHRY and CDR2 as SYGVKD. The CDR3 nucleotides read TGTGCCATCAGTGAAGGATCAGACGAGCAGTACTTC. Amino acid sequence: CAISEGSDEQYF.

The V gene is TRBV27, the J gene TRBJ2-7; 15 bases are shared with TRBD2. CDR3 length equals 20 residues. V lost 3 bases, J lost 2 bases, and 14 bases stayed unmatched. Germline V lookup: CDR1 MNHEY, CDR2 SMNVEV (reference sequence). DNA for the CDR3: TGTGCCAGCAGTTTCCTTGGCCCCGGGACTAGCGGGAGGAGTACCTACGAGCAGTACTTC. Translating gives CASSFLGPGTSGRSTYEQYF.

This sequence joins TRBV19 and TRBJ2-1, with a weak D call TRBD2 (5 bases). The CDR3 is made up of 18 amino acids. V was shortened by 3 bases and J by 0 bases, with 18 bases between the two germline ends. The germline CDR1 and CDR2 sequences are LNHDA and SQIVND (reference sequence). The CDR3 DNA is TGTGCCAGTAGTATCGGGGAAAGCCGCCGGAGCTCCTACAATGAGCAGTTCTTC. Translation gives CASSIGESRRSSYNEQFF.

The CDR3 nucleotides read TGTGCCAGCAGCTTAGGGGGGCAGTTAGAGACCCAGTACTTC. As protein: CASSLGGQLETQYF. The chain carries TRBV11-2 and TRBJ2-5; tentative D call: TRBD1 (6 bases). Trimming took off 1 base at V and 4 bases at J, with 10 bases between the two ends. The CDR3 contains 14 residues. In germline, CDR1 is SGHAT, CDR2 FQNNGV.

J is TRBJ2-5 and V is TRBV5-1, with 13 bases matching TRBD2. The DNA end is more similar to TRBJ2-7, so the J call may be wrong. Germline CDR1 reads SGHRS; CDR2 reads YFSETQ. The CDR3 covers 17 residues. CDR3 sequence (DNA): TGCGCCAGCAGGGCTGGACTAGCGGGAGCAGTCGGCTACGAGCAGTACTTC. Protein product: CASRAGLAGAVGYEQYF.

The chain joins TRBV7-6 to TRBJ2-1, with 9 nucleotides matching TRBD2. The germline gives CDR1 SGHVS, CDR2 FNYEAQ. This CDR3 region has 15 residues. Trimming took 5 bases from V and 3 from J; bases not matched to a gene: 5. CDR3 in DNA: TGTGCCAGCAGCGTAGTGACTAGCGGCTACAATGAGCAGTTCTTC. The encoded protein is CASSVVTSGYNEQFF.

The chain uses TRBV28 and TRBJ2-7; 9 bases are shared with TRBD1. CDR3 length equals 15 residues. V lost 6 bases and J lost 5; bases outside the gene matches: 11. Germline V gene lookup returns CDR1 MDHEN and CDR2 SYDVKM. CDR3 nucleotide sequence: TGTGCCAGCAGCCAATCCGGACAGGGGTTCAACGAGCAGTACTTC. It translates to CASSQSGQGFNEQYF.

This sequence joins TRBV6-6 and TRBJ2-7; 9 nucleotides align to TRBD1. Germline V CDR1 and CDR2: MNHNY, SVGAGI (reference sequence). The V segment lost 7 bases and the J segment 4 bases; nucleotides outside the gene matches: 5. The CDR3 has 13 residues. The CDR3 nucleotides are TGTGCCAGCACGCGACAGGGGGTATACGAGCAGTACTTC. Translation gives CASTRQGVYEQYF.

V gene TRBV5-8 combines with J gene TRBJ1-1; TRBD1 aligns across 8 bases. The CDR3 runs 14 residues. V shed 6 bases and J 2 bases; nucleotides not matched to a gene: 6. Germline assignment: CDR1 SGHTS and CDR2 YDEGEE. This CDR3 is CASNVQGDNTEAFF. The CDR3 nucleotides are TGTGCCAGCAATGTACAGGGGGATAACACTGAAGCTTTCTTT.

CDR3 nucleotides: TGTGCCAGCAGCAACCCGACCCCGGATGAGCAGTTCTTC. This sequence encodes CASSNPTPDEQFF. The chain carries TRBV7-2 and TRBJ2-1; D is unclear. Germline CDR1 is SGHTA and CDR2 is FQGNSA. Trimming cost V 5 bases and J 8 bases, with 13 bases left between them. This CDR3 is built from 13 residues. Full variable domain (rest looked up from reference TRBV7-2 and TRBJ2-1): GAGVSQSPSNKVTEKGKDVELRCDPISGHTALYWYRQSLGQGLEFLIYFQGNSAPDKSGLPSDRFSAERTGGSVSTLTIQRTQQEDSAVYLCASSNPTPDEQFFGPGTRLTVL.

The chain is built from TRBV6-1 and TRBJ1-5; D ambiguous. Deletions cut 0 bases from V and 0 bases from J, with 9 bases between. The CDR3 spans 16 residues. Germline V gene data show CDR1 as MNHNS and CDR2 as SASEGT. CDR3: CASSEAEGYSNQPQHF. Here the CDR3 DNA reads TGTGCCAGCAGTGAAGCAGAGGGTTATAGCAATCAGCCCCAGCATTTT.

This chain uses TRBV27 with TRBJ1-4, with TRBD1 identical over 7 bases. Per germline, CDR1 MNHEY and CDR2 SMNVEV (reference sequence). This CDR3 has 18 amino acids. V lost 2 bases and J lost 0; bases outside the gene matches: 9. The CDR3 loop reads CASSLGYGTATTNEKLFF. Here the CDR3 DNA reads TGTGCCAGCAGTTTAGGTTACGGGACAGCCACAACTAATGAAAAACTGTTTTTT.

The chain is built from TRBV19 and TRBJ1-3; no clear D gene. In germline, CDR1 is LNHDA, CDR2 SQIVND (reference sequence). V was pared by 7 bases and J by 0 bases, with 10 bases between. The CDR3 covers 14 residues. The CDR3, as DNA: TGTGCCAGTATGGAGGTCCTCTCTGGAAACACCATATATTTT. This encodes CASMEVLSGNTIYF.

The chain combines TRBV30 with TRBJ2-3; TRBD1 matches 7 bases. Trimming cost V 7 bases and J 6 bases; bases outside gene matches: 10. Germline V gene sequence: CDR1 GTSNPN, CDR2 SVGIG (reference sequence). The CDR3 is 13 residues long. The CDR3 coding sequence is TGTGCCTCCACCGGGACAGTAATGGATACGCAGTATTTT. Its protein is CASTGTVMDTQYF. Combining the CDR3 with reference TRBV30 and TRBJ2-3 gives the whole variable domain SQTIHQWPATLVQPVGSPLSLECTVEGTSNPNLYWYRQAAGRGLQLLFYSVGIGQISSEVPQNLSASRPQDRQFILSSKKLLLSDSGFYLCASTGTVMDTQYFGPGTRLTVL.

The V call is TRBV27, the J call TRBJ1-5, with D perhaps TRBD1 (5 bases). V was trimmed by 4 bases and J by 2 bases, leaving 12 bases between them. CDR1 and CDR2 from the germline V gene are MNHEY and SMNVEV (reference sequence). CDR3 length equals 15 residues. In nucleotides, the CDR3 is TGTGCCAGCAGTTACGGGGGAGAGGGCAATCAGCCCCAGCATTTT. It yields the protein CASSYGGEGNQPQHF.

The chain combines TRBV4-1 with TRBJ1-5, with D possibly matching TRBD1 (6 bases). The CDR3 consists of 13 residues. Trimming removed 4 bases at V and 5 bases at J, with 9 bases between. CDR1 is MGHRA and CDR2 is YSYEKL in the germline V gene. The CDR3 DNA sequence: TGCGCCAGCAGCCGACCAGGGGATCAGCCCCAGCATTTT. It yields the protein CASSRPGDQPQHF.